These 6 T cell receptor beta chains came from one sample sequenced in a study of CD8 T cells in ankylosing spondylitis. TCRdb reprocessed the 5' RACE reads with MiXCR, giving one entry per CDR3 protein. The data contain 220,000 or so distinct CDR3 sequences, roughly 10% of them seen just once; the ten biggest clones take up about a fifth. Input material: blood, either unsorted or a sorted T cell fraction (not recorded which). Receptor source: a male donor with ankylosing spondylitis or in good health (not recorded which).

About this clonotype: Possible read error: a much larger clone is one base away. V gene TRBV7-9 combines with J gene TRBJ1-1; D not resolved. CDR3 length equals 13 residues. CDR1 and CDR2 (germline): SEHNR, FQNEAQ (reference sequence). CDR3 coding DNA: TGTGCCAGCAGCTTAGAGGCGGGAACTGAAGCTCTCTTT. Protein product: CASSLEAGTEALF. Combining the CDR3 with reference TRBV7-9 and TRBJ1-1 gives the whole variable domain DTGVSQNPRHKITKRGQNVTFRCDPISEHNRLYWYRQTLGQGPEFLTYFQNEAQLEKSRLLSDRFSAERPKGSFSTLEIQRTEQGDSAMYLCASSLEAGTEALFGQGTRLTVV.

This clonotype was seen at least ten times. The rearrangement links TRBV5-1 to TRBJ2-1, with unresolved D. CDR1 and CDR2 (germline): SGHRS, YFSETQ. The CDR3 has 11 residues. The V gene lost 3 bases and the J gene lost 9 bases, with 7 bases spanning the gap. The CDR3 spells CASSSWPEQFF. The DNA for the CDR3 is TGCGCCAGCAGCTCCTGGCCTGAGCAGTTCTTC.

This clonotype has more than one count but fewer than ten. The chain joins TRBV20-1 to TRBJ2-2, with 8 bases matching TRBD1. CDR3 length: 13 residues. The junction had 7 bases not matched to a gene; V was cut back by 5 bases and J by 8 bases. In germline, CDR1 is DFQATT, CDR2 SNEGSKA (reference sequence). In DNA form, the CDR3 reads TGCAGTGCTCCTGGACAGGGTAGGGGGGAGCTGTTTTTT. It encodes CSAPGQGRGELFF.

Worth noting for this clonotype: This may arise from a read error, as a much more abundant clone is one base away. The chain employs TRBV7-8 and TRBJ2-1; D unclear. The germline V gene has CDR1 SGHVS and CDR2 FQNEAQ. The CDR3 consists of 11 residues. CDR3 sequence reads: CAISSAAEQFF. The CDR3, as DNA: TGTGCCATCAGCTCGGCGGCTGAGCAGTTCTTC.

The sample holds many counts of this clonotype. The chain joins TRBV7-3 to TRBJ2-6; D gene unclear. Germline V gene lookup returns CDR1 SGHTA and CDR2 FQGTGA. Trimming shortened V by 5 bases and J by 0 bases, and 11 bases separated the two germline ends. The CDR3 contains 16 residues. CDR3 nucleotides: TGTGCCAGCAGCGTGACACGGGTCTCTGGGGCCAACGTCCTGACTTTC. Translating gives CASSVTRVSGANVLTF.

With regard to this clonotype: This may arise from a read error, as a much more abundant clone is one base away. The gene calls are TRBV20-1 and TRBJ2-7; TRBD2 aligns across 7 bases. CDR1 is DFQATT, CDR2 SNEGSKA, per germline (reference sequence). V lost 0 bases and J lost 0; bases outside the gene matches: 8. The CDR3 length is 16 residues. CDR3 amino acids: CSARDLSSGRSYEQYF. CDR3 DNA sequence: TGCAGTGCTAGAGATCTTAGTAGCGGGCGCTCCTACGAGCAGTACTTC.